This TCR beta chain originates from a study of blood T cells in healthy people across ages. In germline, CDR1 is GTSNPN, CDR2 SVGIG (reference sequence). The CDR3 is 14 residues long. After removal of 5 bases from V and 10 bases from J, the junction contained 16 bases not matched to a gene. Through a sample-barcoded 5' primer and a J-beta primer mix, a second PCR was run for about 6 to 11 cycles. TCRdb re-analysed the 5' RACE reads in MiXCR, keeping a single row per CDR3 protein. This table has about 1.4 million distinct CDR3 sequences, roughly 64% appearing once. The sequencing sample was made of blood. The sequence was obtained from a man between 18 and 35 years old in good health. This sequence joins TRBV30 and TRBJ2-7; 8 nucleotides match TRBD1. CDR3 in DNA: TGTGCCTGGGGCGGTGGGACAGGCAGGCACGCCCAGTACTTC. Translated, it gives CAWGGGTGRHAQYF. Complete variable domain (other parts from reference TRBV30 and TRBJ2-7): SQTIHQWPATLVQPVGSPLSLECTVEGTSNPNLYWYRQAAGRGLQLLFYSVGIGQISSEVPQNLSASRPQDRQFILSSKKLLLSDSGFYLCAWGGGTGRHAQYFGPGTRLTVT.